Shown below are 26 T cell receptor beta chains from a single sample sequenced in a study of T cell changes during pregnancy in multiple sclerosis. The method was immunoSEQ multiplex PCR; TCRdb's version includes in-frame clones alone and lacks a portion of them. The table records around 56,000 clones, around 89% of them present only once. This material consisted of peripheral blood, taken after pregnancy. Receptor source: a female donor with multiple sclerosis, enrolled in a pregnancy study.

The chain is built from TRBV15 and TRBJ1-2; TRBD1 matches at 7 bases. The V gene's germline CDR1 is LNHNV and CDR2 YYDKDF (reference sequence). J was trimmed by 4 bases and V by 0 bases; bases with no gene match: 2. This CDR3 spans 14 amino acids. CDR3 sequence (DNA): TGTGCCACCAGCAGAGAGGGGACAGCCTATGGCTACACCTTC. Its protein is CATSREGTAYGYTF.

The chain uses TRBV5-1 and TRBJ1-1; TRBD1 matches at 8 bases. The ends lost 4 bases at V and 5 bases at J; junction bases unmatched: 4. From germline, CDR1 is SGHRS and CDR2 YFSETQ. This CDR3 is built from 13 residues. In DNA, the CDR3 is TGCGCCAGCAGCCAGACAGGGGATACTGAAGCTTTCTTT. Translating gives CASSQTGDTEAFF.

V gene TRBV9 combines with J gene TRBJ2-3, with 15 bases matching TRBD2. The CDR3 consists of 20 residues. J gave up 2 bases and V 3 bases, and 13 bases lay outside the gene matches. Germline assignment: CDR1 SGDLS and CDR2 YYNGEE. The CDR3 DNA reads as TGTGCCAGCAGCGCCCGACAGTGGACTAGCGGGGGGGCGTTCACAGATACGCAGTATTTT. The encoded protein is CASSARQWTSGGAFTDTQYF.

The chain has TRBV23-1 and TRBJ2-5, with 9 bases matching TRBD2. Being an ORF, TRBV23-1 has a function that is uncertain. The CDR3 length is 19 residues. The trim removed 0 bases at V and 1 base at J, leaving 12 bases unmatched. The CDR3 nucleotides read TGCGCCAGCAGTCAATCCCGGCTAGCGGGGCCCCCGATCCAAGAGACCCAGTACTTC. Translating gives CASSQSRLAGPPIQETQYF.

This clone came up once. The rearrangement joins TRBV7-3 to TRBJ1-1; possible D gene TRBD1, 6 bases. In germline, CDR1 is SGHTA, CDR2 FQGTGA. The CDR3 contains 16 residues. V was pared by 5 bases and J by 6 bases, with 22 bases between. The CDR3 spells CASSPFSAGAGAEAFF. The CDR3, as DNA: TGTGCCAGCAGCCCCTTTAGCGCGGGGGCAGGCGCTGAAGCTTTCTTT.

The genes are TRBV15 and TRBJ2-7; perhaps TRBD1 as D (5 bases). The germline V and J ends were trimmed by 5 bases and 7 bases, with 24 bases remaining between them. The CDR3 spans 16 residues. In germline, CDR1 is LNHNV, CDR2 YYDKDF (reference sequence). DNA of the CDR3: TGTGCCACCAGCTCCATTGTGTCAAGGGGCCCCAAGGAGCAGTACTTC. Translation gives CATSSIVSRGPKEQYF.

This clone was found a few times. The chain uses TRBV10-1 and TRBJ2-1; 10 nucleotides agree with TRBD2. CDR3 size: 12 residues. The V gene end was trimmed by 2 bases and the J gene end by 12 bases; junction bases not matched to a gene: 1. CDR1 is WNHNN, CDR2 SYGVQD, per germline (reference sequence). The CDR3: CASSETSGVQFF. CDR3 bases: TGCGCCAGCAGTGAGACTAGCGGGGTGCAGTTCTTC.

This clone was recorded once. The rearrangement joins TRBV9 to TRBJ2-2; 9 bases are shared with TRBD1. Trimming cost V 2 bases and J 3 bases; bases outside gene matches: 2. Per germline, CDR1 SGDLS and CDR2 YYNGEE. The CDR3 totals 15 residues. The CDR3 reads CASSVTGGYTGELFF. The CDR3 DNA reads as TGTGCCAGCAGCGTGACAGGGGGTTACACCGGGGAGCTGTTTTTT. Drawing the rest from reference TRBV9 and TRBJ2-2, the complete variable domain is DSGVTQTPKHLITATGQRVTLRCSPRSGDLSVYWYQQSLDQGLQFLIQYYNGEERAKGNILERFSAQQFPDLHSELNLSSLELGDSALYFCASSVTGGYTGELFFGEGSRLTVL.

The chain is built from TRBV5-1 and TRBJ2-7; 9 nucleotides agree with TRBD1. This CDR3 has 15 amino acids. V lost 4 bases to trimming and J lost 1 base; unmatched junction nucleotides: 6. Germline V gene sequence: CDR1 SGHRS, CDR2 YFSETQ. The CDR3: CASSPTGGRSYEQYF. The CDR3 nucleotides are TGCGCCAGCAGCCCGACAGGGGGGAGGTCCTACGAGCAGTACTTC. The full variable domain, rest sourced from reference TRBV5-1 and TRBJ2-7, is KAGVTQTPRYLIKTRGQQVTLSCSPISGHRSVSWYQQTPGQGLQFLFEYFSETQRNKGNFPGRFSGRQFSNSRSEMNVSTLELGDSALYLCASSPTGGRSYEQYFGPGTRLTVT.

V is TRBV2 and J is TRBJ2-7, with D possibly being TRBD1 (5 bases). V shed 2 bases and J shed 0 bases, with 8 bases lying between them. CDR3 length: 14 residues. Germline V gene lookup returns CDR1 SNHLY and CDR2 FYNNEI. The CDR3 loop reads CASSEHGASYEQYF. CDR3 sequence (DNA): TGTGCCAGCAGTGAACATGGGGCCTCCTACGAGCAGTACTTC.

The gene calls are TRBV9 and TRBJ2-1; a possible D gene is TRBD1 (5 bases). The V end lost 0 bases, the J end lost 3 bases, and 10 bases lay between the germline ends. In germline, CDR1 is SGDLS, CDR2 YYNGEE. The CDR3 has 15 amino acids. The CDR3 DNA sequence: TGTGCCAGCAGCGTAGAGGCCCAGGGCTACAATGAGCAGTTCTTC. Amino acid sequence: CASSVEAQGYNEQFF. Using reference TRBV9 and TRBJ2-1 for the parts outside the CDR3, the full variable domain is DSGVTQTPKHLITATGQRVTLRCSPRSGDLSVYWYQQSLDQGLQFLIQYYNGEERAKGNILERFSAQQFPDLHSELNLSSLELGDSALYFCASSVEAQGYNEQFFGPGTRLTVL.

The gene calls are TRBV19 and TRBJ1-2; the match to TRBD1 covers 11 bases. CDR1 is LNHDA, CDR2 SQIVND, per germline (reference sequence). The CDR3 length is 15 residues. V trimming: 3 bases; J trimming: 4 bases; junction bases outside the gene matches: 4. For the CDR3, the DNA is TGTGCCAGTAGTATGGGACAGGGGGTATCCTATGGCTACACCTTC. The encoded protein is CASSMGQGVSYGYTF.

CDR3 sequence reads: CASSEDRGDYNEQFF. In DNA form, the CDR3 reads TGTGCCAGCAGTGAAGACAGGGGGGACTACAATGAGCAGTTCTTC. The V and J genes are TRBV2 and TRBJ2-1, with 8 bases identical to TRBD1. Germline CDR1 is SNHLY and CDR2 is FYNNEI. CDR3 length: 15 amino acids. V was clipped by 1 base and J by 3 bases; unmatched bases: 2.

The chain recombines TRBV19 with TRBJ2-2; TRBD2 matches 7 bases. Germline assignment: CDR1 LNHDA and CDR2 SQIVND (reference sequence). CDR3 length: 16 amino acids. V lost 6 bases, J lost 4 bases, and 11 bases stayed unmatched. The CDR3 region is CASRLRAGSGTGELFF. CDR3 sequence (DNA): TGTGCCAGTAGGTTGAGAGCGGGGTCGGGCACCGGGGAGCTGTTTTTT.

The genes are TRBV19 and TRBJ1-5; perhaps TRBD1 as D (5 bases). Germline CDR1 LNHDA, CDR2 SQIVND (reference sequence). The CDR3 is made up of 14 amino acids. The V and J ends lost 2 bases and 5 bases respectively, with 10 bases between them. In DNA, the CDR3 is TGTGCCAGTAGTATACAGGGTCATGATCAGCCCCAGCATTTT. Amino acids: CASSIQGHDQPQHF.

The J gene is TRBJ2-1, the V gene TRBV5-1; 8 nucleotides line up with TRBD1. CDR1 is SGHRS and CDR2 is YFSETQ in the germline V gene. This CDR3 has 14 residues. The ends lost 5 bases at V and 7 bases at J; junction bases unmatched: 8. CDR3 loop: CASRGQGANNEQFF. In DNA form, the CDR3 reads TGCGCCAGCAGAGGGCAGGGGGCGAATAATGAGCAGTTCTTC.

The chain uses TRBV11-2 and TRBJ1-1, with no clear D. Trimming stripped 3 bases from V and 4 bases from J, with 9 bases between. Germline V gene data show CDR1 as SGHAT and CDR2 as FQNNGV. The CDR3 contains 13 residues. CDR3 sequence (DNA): TGTGCCAGCAGCTTTGGAGCGAGCACTGAAGCTTTCTTT. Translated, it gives CASSFGASTEAFF. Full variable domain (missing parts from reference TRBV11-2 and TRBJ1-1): EAGVAQSPRYKIIEKRQSVAFWCNPISGHATLYWYQQILGQGPKLLIQFQNNGVVDDSQLPKDRFSAERLKGVDSTLKIQPAKLEDSAVYLCASSFGASTEAFFGQGTRLTVV.

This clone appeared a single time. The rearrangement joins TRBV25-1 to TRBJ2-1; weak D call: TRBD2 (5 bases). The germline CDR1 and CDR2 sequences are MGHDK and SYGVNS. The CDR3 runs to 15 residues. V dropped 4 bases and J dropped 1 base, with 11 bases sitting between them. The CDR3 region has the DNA TGTGCCAGCAGTGCCCAAGCGGCTTCCTACAATGAGCAGTTCTTC. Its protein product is CASSAQAASYNEQFF.

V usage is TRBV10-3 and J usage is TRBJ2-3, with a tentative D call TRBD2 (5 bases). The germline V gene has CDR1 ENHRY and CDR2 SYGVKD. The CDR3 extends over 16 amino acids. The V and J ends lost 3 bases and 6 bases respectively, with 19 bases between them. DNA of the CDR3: TGTGCCATCAGTGACAGGTCTCGGGGTGAGTCCGATACGCAGTATTTT. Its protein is CAISDRSRGESDTQYF.

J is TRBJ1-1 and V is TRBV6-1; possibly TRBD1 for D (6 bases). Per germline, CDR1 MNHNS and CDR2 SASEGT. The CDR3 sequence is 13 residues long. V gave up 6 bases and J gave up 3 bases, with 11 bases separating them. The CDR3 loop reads CASRTEGDTEAFF. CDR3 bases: TGTGCCAGCAGGACCGAGGGGGACACTGAAGCTTTCTTT.

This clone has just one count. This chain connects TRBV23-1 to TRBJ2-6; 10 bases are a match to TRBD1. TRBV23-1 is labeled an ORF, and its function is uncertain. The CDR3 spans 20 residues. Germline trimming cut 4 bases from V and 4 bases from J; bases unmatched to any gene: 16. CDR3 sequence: CASSRSKLWTGGSGANVLTF. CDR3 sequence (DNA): TGCGCCAGCAGTCGGTCGAAGTTGTGGACAGGGGGGTCCGGGGCCAACGTCCTGACTTTC.

The CDR3 DNA sequence: TGCGCCAGCAGCCAAGGGCTAGTAGCCAAAAACATTCAGTACTTC. Amino acids: CASSQGLVAKNIQYF. This sequence joins TRBV4-1 and TRBJ2-4; no clear D. This CDR3 is 15 amino acids long. CDR1 is MGHRA and CDR2 is YSYEKL in the germline V gene. V lost 1 base and J lost 0, with 7 bases in between.

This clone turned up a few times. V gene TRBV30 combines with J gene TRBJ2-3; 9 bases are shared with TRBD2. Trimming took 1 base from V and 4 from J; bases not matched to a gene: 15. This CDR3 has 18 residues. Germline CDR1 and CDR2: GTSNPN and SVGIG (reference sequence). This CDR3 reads CAWSAFGSGGPAPDTQYF. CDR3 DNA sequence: TGTGCCTGGAGTGCTTTCGGTAGCGGGGGCCCCGCCCCAGATACGCAGTATTTT.

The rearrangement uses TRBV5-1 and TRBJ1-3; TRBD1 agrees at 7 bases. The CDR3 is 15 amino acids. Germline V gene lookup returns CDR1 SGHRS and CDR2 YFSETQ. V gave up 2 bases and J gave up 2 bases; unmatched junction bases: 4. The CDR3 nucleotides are TGCGCCAGCAGCTTCCAGACAGGGACTGGAAACACCATATATTTT. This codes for CASSFQTGTGNTIYF.

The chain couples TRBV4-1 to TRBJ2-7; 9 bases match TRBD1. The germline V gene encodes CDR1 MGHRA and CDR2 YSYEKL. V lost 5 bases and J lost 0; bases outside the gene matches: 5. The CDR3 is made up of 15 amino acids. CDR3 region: CASSWGQGSSYEQYF. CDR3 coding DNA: TGCGCCAGCAGCTGGGGACAGGGAAGCTCCTACGAGCAGTACTTC.

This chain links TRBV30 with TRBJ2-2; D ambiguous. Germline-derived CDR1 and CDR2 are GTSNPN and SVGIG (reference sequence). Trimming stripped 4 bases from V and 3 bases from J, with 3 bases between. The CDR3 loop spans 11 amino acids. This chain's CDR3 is CAWTDTGELFF. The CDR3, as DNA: TGTGCCTGGACCGACACCGGGGAGCTGTTTTTT. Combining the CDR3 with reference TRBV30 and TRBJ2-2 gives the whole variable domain SQTIHQWPATLVQPVGSPLSLECTVEGTSNPNLYWYRQAAGRGLQLLFYSVGIGQISSEVPQNLSASRPQDRQFILSSKKLLLSDSGFYLCAWTDTGELFFGEGSRLTVL.